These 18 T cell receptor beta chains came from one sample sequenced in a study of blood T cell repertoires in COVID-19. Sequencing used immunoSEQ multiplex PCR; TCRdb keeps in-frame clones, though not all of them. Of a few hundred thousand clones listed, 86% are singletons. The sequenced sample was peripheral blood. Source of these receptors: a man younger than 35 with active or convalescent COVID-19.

The chain's CDR3 is CSVQHREGQPQHF. The CDR3, as DNA: TGCAGCGTTCAACACAGGGAGGGTCAGCCCCAGCATTTT. The chain links TRBV29-1 to TRBJ1-5, with a possible D match to TRBD1 (6 bases). Trimming removed 5 bases from V and 6 bases from J, with 14 bases in between. Germline V gene data show CDR1 as SQVTM and CDR2 as ANQGSEA. CDR3 length: 13 amino acids.

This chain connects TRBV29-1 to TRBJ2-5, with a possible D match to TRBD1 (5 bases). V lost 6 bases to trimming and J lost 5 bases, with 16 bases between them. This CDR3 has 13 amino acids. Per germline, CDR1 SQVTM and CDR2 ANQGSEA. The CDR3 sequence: CSVRQHPRETQYF. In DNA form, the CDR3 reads TGCAGCGTAAGACAGCACCCACGGGAGACCCAGTACTTC. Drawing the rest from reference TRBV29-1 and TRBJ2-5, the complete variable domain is SAVISQKPSRDICQRGTSLTIQCQVDSQVTMMFWYRQQPGQSLTLIATANQGSEATYESGFVIDKFPISRPNLTFSTLTVSNMSPEDSSIYLCSVRQHPRETQYFGPGTRLLVL.

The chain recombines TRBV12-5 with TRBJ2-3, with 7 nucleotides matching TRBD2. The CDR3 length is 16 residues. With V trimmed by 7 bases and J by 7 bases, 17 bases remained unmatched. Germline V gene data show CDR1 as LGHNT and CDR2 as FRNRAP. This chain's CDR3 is CASAISTSEIRYTQYF. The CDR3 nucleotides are TGTGCTAGTGCAATATCAACTAGCGAGATTCGTTATACGCAGTATTTT.

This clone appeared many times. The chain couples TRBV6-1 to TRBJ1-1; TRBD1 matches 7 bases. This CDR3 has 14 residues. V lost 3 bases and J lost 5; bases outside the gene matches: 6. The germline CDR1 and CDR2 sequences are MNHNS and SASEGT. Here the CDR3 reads CASSDWTGGTEAFF. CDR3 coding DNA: TGTGCCAGCAGTGATTGGACAGGAGGGACTGAAGCTTTCTTT.

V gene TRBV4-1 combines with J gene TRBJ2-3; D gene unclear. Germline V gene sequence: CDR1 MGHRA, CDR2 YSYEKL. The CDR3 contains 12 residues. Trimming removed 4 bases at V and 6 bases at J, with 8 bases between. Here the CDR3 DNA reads TGCGCCAGCAGCCTAGCCCTCGATACGCAGTATTTT. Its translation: CASSLALDTQYF.

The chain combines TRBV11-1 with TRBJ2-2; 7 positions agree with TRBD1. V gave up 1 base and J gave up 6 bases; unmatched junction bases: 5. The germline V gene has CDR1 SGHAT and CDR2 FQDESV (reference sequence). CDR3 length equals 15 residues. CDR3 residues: CASSLVGGFAGELFF. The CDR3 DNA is TGTGCCAGCAGCTTAGTAGGGGGCTTTGCCGGGGAGCTGTTTTTT.

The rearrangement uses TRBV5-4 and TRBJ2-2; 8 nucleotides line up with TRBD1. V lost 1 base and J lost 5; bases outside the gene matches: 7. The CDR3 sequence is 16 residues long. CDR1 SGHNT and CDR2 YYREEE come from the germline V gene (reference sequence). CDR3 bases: TGTGCCAGCAGCTTGAGGGGACAGGTACAGACCGGGGAGCTGTTTTTT. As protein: CASSLRGQVQTGELFF. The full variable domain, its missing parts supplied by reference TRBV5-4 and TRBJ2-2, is ETGVTQSPTHLIKTRGQQVTLRCSSQSGHNTVSWYQQALGQGPQFIFQYYREEENGRGNFPPRFSGLQFPNYSSELNVNALELDDSALYLCASSLRGQVQTGELFFGEGSRLTVL.

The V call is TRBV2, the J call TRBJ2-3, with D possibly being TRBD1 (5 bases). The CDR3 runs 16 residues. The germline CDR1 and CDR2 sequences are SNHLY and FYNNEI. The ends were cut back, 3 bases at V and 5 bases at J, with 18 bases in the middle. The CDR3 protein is CASSETPVGAGDTQYF. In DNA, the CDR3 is TGTGCCAGCAGTGAGACCCCCGTAGGGGCAGGAGATACGCAGTATTTT.

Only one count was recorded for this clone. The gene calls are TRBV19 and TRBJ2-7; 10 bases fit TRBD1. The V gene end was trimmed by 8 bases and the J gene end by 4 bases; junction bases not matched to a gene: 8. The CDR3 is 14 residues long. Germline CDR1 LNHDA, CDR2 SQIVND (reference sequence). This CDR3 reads CASSPGQGRYEQYF. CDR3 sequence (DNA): TGTGCCAGTTCCCCGGGACAGGGGAGGTACGAGCAGTACTTC. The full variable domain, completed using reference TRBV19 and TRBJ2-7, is DGGITQSPKYLFRKEGQNVTLSCEQNLNHDAMYWYRQDPGQGLRLIYYSQIVNDFQKGDIAEGYSVSREKKESFPLTVTSAQKNPTAFYLCASSPGQGRYEQYFGPGTRLTVT.

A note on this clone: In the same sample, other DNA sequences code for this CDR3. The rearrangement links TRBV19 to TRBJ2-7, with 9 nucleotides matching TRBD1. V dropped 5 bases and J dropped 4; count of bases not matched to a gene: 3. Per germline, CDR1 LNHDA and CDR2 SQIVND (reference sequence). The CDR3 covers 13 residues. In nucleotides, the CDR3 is TGTGCCAGTAGTTCACAGGGGGCGTACGAGCAGTACTTC. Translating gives CASSSQGAYEQYF.

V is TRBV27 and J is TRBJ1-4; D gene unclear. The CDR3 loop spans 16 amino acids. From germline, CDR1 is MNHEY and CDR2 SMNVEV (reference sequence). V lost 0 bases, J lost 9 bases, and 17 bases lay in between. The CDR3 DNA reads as TGTGCCAGCAGTTTATCGACGTCAGTAAGCGGACAAAAACTGTTTTTT. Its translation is CASSLSTSVSGQKLFF.

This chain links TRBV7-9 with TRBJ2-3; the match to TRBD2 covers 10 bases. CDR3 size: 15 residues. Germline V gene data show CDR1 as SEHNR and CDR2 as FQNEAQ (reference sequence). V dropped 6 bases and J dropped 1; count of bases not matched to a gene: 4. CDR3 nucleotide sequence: TGTGCCAGCAGACACGGGACTAGCGGCACAGATACGCAGTATTTT. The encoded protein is CASRHGTSGTDTQYF.

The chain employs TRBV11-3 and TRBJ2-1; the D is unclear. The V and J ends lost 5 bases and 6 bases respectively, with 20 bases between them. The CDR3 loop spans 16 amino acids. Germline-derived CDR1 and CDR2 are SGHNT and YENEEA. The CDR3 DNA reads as TGTGCCAGCAGCGCGCCCGTGGTTTTGAGGAGCAATGAGCAGTTCTTC. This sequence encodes CASSAPVVLRSNEQFF.

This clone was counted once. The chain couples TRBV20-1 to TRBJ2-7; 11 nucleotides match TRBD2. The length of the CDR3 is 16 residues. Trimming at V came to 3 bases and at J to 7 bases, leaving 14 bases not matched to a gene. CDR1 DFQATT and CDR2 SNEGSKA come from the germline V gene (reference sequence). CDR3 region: CSASLVAGGPGNEQYF. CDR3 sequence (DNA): TGCAGTGCTAGTTTGGTAGCGGGAGGGCCGGGGAATGAGCAGTACTTC.

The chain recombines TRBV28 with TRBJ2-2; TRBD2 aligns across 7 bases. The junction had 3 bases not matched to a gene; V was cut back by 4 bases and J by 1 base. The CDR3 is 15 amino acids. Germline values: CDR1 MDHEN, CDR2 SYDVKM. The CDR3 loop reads CASSSLAGNTGELFF. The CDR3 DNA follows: TGTGCCAGCAGTTCATTAGCGGGGAACACCGGGGAGCTGTTTTTT. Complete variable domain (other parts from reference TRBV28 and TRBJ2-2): DVKVTQSSRYLVKRTGEKVFLECVQDMDHENMFWYRQDPGLGLRLIYFSYDVKMKEKGDIPEGYSVSREKKERFSLILESASTNQTSMYLCASSSLAGNTGELFFGEGSRLTVL.

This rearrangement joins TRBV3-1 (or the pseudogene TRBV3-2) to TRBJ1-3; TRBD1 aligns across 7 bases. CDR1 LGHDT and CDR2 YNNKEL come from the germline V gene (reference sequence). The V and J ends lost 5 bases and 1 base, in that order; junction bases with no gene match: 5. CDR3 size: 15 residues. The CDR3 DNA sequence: TGTGCCAGCAGCTACAGGGGTCGATCTGGAAACACCATATATTTT. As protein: CASSYRGRSGNTIYF.

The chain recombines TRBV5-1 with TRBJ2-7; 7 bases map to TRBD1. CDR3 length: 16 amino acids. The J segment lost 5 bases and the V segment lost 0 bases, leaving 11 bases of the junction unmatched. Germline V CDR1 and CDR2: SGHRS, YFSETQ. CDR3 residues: CASSLGGTAGRNEQYF. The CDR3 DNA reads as TGCGCCAGCAGCTTGGGGGGGACAGCTGGAAGGAACGAGCAGTACTTC.

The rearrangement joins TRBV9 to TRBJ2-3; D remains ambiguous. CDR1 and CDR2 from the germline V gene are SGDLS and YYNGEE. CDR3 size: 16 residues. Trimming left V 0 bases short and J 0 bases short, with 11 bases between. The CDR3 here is CASSVGRASSTDTQYF. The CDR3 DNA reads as TGTGCCAGCAGCGTAGGAAGAGCCTCTAGCACAGATACGCAGTATTTT.